This is a list of T cell receptor beta chains from one sample in a study of T cell repertoires in urothelial bladder cancer. Profiled with immunoSEQ multiplex PCR; TCRdb holds only in-frame clones, not every one. The sample lists thousands of clones, about three fifths occurring once. The sequenced sample was tumor-infiltrating cells from bladder cancer. The source is a human donor with urothelial carcinoma. Each CDR3 is given with its conserved first and last residue. A D gene is named only where the DNA matches it firmly. Size is stated for part of the rows, as once, few or many counts, or as a class when the clone is expanded.

V gene: TRBV5-6
D gene: .
clone size: .
J gene: TRBJ2-6
CDR3 protein: CASSLPGTGANVLTF
CDR3 DNA: TGTGCCAGCAGCTTGCCGGGCACTGGGGCCAACGTCCTGACTTTC

V gene: TRBV27
D gene: .
clone size: .
J gene: TRBJ2-1
CDR3 protein: CATRGGLVSYNEQFF
CDR3 DNA: TGTGCCACCAGGGGGGGGTTGGTCTCCTACAATGAGCAGTTCTTC

V gene: TRBV7-2
D gene: TRBD1
clone size: few
J gene: TRBJ1-1
CDR3 protein: CASSKGPGQGGAFF
CDR3 DNA: TGTGCCAGCAGTAAAGGTCCGGGACAGGGGGGAGCTTTCTTT

V gene: TRBV6-5
D gene: .
clone size: few
J gene: TRBJ1-6
CDR3 protein: CAGIAPQWVGSPLHF
CDR3 DNA: TGTGCCGGGATAGCTCCTCAATGGGTAGGATCACCCCTCCACTTT

V gene: TRBV6-5
D gene: .
clone size: .
J gene: TRBJ1-1
CDR3 protein: CASSYLGSSLF
CDR3 DNA: TGTGCCAGCAGTTACTTGGGCAGTTCTCTCTTT

V gene: TRBV11-2
D gene: .
clone size: .
J gene: TRBJ1-2
CDR3 protein: CASSLVADRNYGYTF
CDR3 DNA: TGTGCCAGCAGCTTAGTCGCGGACAGAAACTATGGCTACACCTTC

V gene: TRBV10-2
D gene: TRBD1
clone size: once
J gene: TRBJ1-6
CDR3 protein: CASRGGGQGDSPLHF
CDR3 DNA: TGCGCCAGCAGGGGGGGCGGACAGGGTGATTCACCCCTCCACTTT

V gene: TRBV5-1
D gene: TRBD1
clone size: once
J gene: TRBJ1-3
CDR3 protein: CASRGDRTSGNTIYF
CDR3 DNA: TGCGCCAGCAGAGGGGACAGGACCTCTGGAAACACCATATATTTT

V gene: TRBV27
D gene: .
clone size: .
J gene: TRBJ1-1
CDR3 protein: CASSGNTEAFF
CDR3 DNA: TGTGCCAGCAGTGGGAACACTGAAGCTTTCTTT

V gene: TRBV30
D gene: TRBD1
clone size: .
J gene: TRBJ1-6
CDR3 protein: CAWGGVPRYRTGKSSYNSPLHF
CDR3 DNA: TGTGCCTGGGGGGGGGTCCCACGATATAGGACAGGGAAAAGTTCCTATAATTCACCCCTCCACTTT

V gene: TRBV27
D gene: TRBD2
clone size: .
J gene: TRBJ2-1
CDR3 protein: CASSFLGTSGGALYNEQFF
CDR3 DNA: TGTGCCAGCAGTTTTCTCGGGACTAGCGGGGGGGCCCTTTACAATGAGCAGTTCTTC

V gene: TRBV9
D gene: .
clone size: large
J gene: TRBJ2-2
CDR3 protein: CASSVLAGELFF
CDR3 DNA: TGTGCCAGCAGCGTCTTAGCAGGGGAGCTGTTTTTT

V gene: TRBV18
D gene: TRBD1
clone size: once
J gene: TRBJ1-4
CDR3 protein: CASSSGTGEEKLFF
CDR3 DNA: TGTGCCAGCTCATCAGGGACAGGGGAAGAAAAACTGTTTTTT

V gene: TRBV10-3
D gene: .
clone size: .
J gene: TRBJ2-7
CDR3 protein: CAISSISYSSYEQYF
CDR3 DNA: TGTGCCATCAGTTCAATTTCATATAGCTCCTACGAGCAGTACTTC

V gene: TRBV5-4
D gene: .
clone size: .
J gene: TRBJ1-2
CDR3 protein: CASSTGGGSNYGYTF
CDR3 DNA: TGTGCCAGCAGCACTGGGGGGGGATCTAACTATGGCTACACCTTC

V gene: TRBV29-1
D gene: .
clone size: .
J gene: TRBJ1-1
CDR3 protein: CSVRTHQNTEAFF
CDR3 DNA: TGCAGCGTCAGAACTCATCAGAACACTGAAGCTTTCTTT

V gene: TRBV5-1
D gene: TRBD1
clone size: .
J gene: TRBJ1-3
CDR3 protein: CASSLGQGGNTIYF
CDR3 DNA: TGCGCCAGCAGCTTGGGACAGGGTGGAAACACCATATATTTT

V gene: TRBV19
D gene: TRBD2
clone size: .
J gene: TRBJ2-3
CDR3 protein: CASGLAGAAQYF
CDR3 DNA: TGTGCCAGCGGACTAGCGGGGGCCGCGCAGTATTTT

V gene: TRBV10-1
D gene: .
clone size: few
J gene: TRBJ1-3
CDR3 protein: CASRQGRRSGNTIYF
CDR3 DNA: TGCGCCAGCAGACAGGGTCGCCGCTCTGGAAACACCATATATTTT

V gene: TRBV9
D gene: .
clone size: .
J gene: TRBJ2-6
CDR3 protein: CASSGGGTSGANVLTF
CDR3 DNA: TGTGCCAGCAGCGGTGGGGGGACCTCTGGGGCCAACGTCCTGACTTTC

V gene: TRBV6-1
D gene: TRBD1
clone size: .
J gene: TRBJ1-2
CDR3 protein: CASRGLGQGNYGYTF
CDR3 DNA: TGTGCCAGCAGAGGATTGGGACAGGGGAACTATGGCTACACCTTC

V gene: TRBV2
D gene: .
clone size: .
J gene: TRBJ1-2
CDR3 protein: CASRRESGYTF
CDR3 DNA: TGTGCCAGCAGACGGGAGTCTGGCTACACCTTC

V gene: TRBV7-2
D gene: TRBD1
clone size: .
J gene: TRBJ2-7
CDR3 protein: CASSVRSGTGSYEQYF
CDR3 DNA: TGTGCCAGCAGCGTTAGATCCGGGACAGGGTCCTACGAGCAGTACTTC

V gene: TRBV29-1
D gene: .
clone size: few
J gene: TRBJ1-1
CDR3 protein: CSVDRDNTEAFF
CDR3 DNA: TGCAGCGTTGATAGGGACAACACTGAAGCTTTCTTT

V gene: TRBV2
D gene: TRBD1
clone size: medium-sized
J gene: TRBJ2-7
CDR3 protein: CASSEGGQGVSYEQYF
CDR3 DNA: TGTGCCAGCAGTGAGGGAGGACAGGGTGTCAGCTACGAGCAGTACTTC

V gene: TRBV2
D gene: .
clone size: .
J gene: TRBJ2-7
CDR3 protein: CASSDPRQGDSYEQYF
CDR3 DNA: TGTGCCAGCAGTGACCCCCGACAAGGGGACTCCTACGAGCAGTACTTC

V gene: TRBV5-1
D gene: .
clone size: .
J gene: TRBJ1-1
CDR3 protein: CASSLGGNTEAFF
CDR3 DNA: TGCGCCAGCAGCTTGGGGGGGAACACTGAAGCTTTCTTT

V gene: TRBV7-2
D gene: .
clone size: .
J gene: TRBJ1-5
CDR3 protein: CASSLNSRDQPQHF
CDR3 DNA: TGTGCCAGCAGCTTGAATTCCAGGGATCAGCCCCAGCATTTT

V gene: TRBV15
D gene: .
clone size: .
J gene: TRBJ1-5
CDR3 protein: CATSRDIDDSRQQPQHF
CDR3 DNA: TGTGCCACCAGCAGAGATATCGACGACAGTAGACAACAGCCCCAGCATTTT

V gene: TRBV9
D gene: .
clone size: .
J gene: TRBJ1-1
CDR3 protein: CASSAGTVGTEAFF
CDR3 DNA: TGTGCCAGCAGCGCCGGGACGGTAGGCACTGAAGCTTTCTTT

V gene: TRBV11-2
D gene: TRBD2
clone size: once
J gene: TRBJ2-3
CDR3 protein: CASSLGASGGTDTQYF
CDR3 DNA: TGTGCCAGCAGCTTAGGGGCTAGCGGGGGCACAGATACGCAGTATTTT

V gene: TRBV5-1
D gene: .
clone size: .
J gene: TRBJ1-3
CDR3 protein: CASRNLAGGLGGNTIYF
CDR3 DNA: TGCGCCAGTAGAAATCTGGCGGGGGGTCTTGGTGGAAACACCATATATTTT

V gene: TRBV18
D gene: .
clone size: medium-sized
J gene: TRBJ1-6
CDR3 protein: CASSLRDSDSPLHF
CDR3 DNA: TGTGCCAGCTCTCTTAGGGACTCCGATTCACCCCTCCACTTT

V gene: TRBV4-1
D gene: .
clone size: few
J gene: TRBJ1-1
CDR3 protein: CASSQGLAEAFF
CDR3 DNA: TGCGCCAGCAGCCAAGGCCTAGCTGAAGCTTTCTTT

V gene: TRBV9
D gene: TRBD1
clone size: medium-sized
J gene: TRBJ1-2
CDR3 protein: CASSPRDRVLIGGYGYTF
CDR3 DNA: TGTGCCAGCAGCCCCCGGGACAGGGTTTTGATCGGAGGCTATGGCTACACCTTC